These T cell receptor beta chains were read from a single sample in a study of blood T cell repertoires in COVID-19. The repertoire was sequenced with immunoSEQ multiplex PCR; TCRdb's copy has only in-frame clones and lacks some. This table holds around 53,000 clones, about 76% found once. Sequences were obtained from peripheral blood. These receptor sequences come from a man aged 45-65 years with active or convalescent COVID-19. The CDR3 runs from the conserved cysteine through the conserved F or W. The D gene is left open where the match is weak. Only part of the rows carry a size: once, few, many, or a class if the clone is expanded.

CDR3aa: CATSRAWPGQANQPQHF
CDR3nt: TGTGCCACCAGCAGAGCCTGGCCAGGACAGGCCAATCAGCCCCAGCATTTT
d_gene: TRBD1
j_gene: TRBJ1-5
v_gene: TRBV15
abundance: -

CDR3aa: CASSLAPGNQPQHF
CDR3nt: TGCGCCAGCAGCTTGGCGCCAGGGAATCAGCCCCAGCATTTT
d_gene: -
j_gene: TRBJ1-5
v_gene: TRBV5-1
abundance: -

CDR3aa: CSASSSPRSAQYF
CDR3nt: TGCAGTGCTAGTTCGAGCCCCCGGTCGGCCCAGTACTTC
d_gene: -
j_gene: TRBJ2-5
v_gene: TRBV20-1
abundance: -

CDR3aa: CASSIARGGSMNTEAFF
CDR3nt: TGTGCCAGTAGTATAGCTAGGGGGGGCTCCATGAACACTGAAGCTTTCTTT
d_gene: -
j_gene: TRBJ1-1
v_gene: TRBV19
abundance: once

CDR3aa: CASRTGGTEAFF
CDR3nt: TGTGCCAGCAGGACAGGGGGCACTGAAGCTTTCTTT
d_gene: TRBD1
j_gene: TRBJ1-1
v_gene: TRBV12-3/TRBV12-4
abundance: -

CDR3aa: CASSEQPVNTEAFF
CDR3nt: TGTGCCAGCAGTGAACAACCGGTCAACACTGAAGCTTTCTTT
d_gene: -
j_gene: TRBJ1-1
v_gene: TRBV6-1
abundance: -

CDR3aa: CASRYGDETSREAFF
CDR3nt: TGTGCCAGCAGGTACGGGGACGAGACCAGCCGGGAGGCTTTCTTT
d_gene: -
j_gene: TRBJ1-1
v_gene: TRBV6-5
abundance: -

CDR3aa: CASSRRTGTGIAKDTEAFF
CDR3nt: TGTGCCAGTAGTAGAAGAACCGGGACAGGGATAGCAAAGGACACTGAAGCTTTCTTT
d_gene: TRBD1
j_gene: TRBJ1-1
v_gene: TRBV19
abundance: -

CDR3aa: CASSLWGTGDSNQPQHF
CDR3nt: TGTGCCAGCAGTTTATGGGGGACAGGGGATAGCAATCAGCCCCAGCATTTT
d_gene: TRBD1
j_gene: TRBJ1-5
v_gene: TRBV27
abundance: -

CDR3aa: CSAEQGGNEKLFF
CDR3nt: TGCAGCGCCGAACAGGGGGGGAATGAAAAACTGTTTTTT
d_gene: TRBD1
j_gene: TRBJ1-4
v_gene: TRBV29-1
abundance: -

CDR3aa: CASSFGLSSYNEQFF
CDR3nt: TGCGCCAGCAGCTTCGGACTATCCTCATACAATGAGCAGTTCTTC
d_gene: -
j_gene: TRBJ2-1
v_gene: TRBV5-1
abundance: -

CDR3aa: CASSQETGSGANVLTF
CDR3nt: TGTGCCAGCAGCCAAGAAACCGGCTCTGGGGCCAACGTCCTGACTTTC
d_gene: -
j_gene: TRBJ2-6
v_gene: TRBV4-2
abundance: -

CDR3aa: CASSYSTPGLDHEQYF
CDR3nt: TGTGCCAGCAGTTACTCGACCCCGGGACTAGACCACGAGCAGTACTTC
d_gene: TRBD2
j_gene: TRBJ2-7
v_gene: TRBV6-5
abundance: -

CDR3aa: CASSLQAGITDTQYF
CDR3nt: TGTGCCAGCAGCCTCCAAGCGGGGATCACAGATACGCAGTATTTT
d_gene: TRBD2
j_gene: TRBJ2-3
v_gene: TRBV7-2
abundance: -

CDR3aa: CASADRENQPQHF
CDR3nt: TGTGCCAGCGCGGACAGGGAGAATCAGCCCCAGCATTTT
d_gene: TRBD1
j_gene: TRBJ1-5
v_gene: TRBV2
abundance: -

CDR3aa: CASKLRGNNEKLFF
CDR3nt: TGTGCCAGTAAACTCAGGGGTAATAATGAAAAACTGTTTTTT
d_gene: -
j_gene: TRBJ1-4
v_gene: TRBV19
abundance: -

CDR3aa: CASSQDLTSGRASSYEQYF
CDR3nt: TGTGCCAGCAGCCAAGATCTCACTAGCGGGAGAGCCAGCTCCTACGAGCAGTACTTC
d_gene: TRBD2
j_gene: TRBJ2-7
v_gene: TRBV4-2
abundance: -

CDR3aa: CVRSLAEREGVRGEQFF
CDR3nt: TGTGTCAGAAGCTTAGCGGAGCGGGAGGGAGTTCGAGGTGAGCAGTTCTTC
d_gene: -
j_gene: TRBJ2-1
v_gene: TRBV7-5
abundance: -

CDR3aa: CASSSQGRGNTEAFF
CDR3nt: TGTGCCAGCAGTTCACAGGGACGGGGAAACACTGAAGCTTTCTTT
d_gene: -
j_gene: TRBJ1-1
v_gene: TRBV2
abundance: -

CDR3aa: CASSPSGDTGELFF
CDR3nt: TGCGCCAGCAGTCCCTCCGGGGACACCGGGGAGCTGTTTTTT
d_gene: -
j_gene: TRBJ2-2
v_gene: TRBV10-1
abundance: few

CDR3aa: CASSPWGREQYF
CDR3nt: TGTGCCAGCAGCCCTTGGGGGCGCGAGCAGTACTTC
d_gene: -
j_gene: TRBJ2-7
v_gene: TRBV7-9
abundance: -

CDR3aa: CASSYGGTDTFF
CDR3nt: TGTGCCAGCAGCTACGGGGGAACCGATACTTTCTTT
d_gene: -
j_gene: TRBJ1-1
v_gene: TRBV11-2
abundance: -

CDR3aa: CASSFSSVNQPQHF
CDR3nt: TGTGCCAGCAGCTTCTCGTCAGTCAATCAGCCCCAGCATTTT
d_gene: -
j_gene: TRBJ1-5
v_gene: TRBV5-6
abundance: once

CDR3aa: CASSDGTSGGAETQYF
CDR3nt: TGTGCCAGCAGTGATGGGACTAGCGGGGGGGCGGAGACCCAGTACTTC
d_gene: TRBD2
j_gene: TRBJ2-5
v_gene: TRBV2
abundance: once

CDR3aa: CASSEETSYNSPLHF
CDR3nt: TGTGCCAGCAGTGAGGAGACCTCCTATAATTCACCCCTCCACTTT
d_gene: -
j_gene: TRBJ1-6
v_gene: TRBV2
abundance: few

CDR3aa: CASSRTSNTEAFF
CDR3nt: TGTGCCAGCAGTCGTACAAGTAACACTGAAGCTTTCTTT
d_gene: -
j_gene: TRBJ1-1
v_gene: TRBV3-1/TRBV3-2
abundance: few

CDR3aa: CASSPTVRLSDTQYF
CDR3nt: TGTGCCAGCAGTCCGACAGTACGGCTTTCCGATACGCAGTATTTT
d_gene: -
j_gene: TRBJ2-3
v_gene: TRBV2
abundance: -

CDR3aa: CASSFLGGGNVNTEAFF
CDR3nt: TGCGCCAGCAGCTTTTTGGGCGGCGGGAACGTGAACACTGAAGCTTTCTTT
d_gene: -
j_gene: TRBJ1-1
v_gene: TRBV5-1
abundance: -

CDR3aa: CAITELAGAIEQFF
CDR3nt: TGTGCCATCACCGAACTAGCGGGAGCGATTGAGCAGTTCTTC
d_gene: TRBD2
j_gene: TRBJ2-1
v_gene: TRBV10-3
abundance: -

CDR3aa: CASSLATSRDPGNEQFF
CDR3nt: TGCGCCAGCAGCTTGGCCACTAGTCGGGATCCCGGCAATGAGCAGTTCTTC
d_gene: -
j_gene: TRBJ2-1
v_gene: TRBV5-1
abundance: -

CDR3aa: CASSSPGGPSYEQYF
CDR3nt: TGTGCCAGCAGCTCCCCGGGAGGTCCCTCCTACGAGCAGTACTTC
d_gene: TRBD2
j_gene: TRBJ2-7
v_gene: TRBV6-2/TRBV6-3
abundance: -

CDR3aa: CASSLRGGHPLGTDTQYF
CDR3nt: TGCGCCAGCAGCTTGCGGGGGGGACATCCCCTCGGCACAGATACGCAGTATTTT
d_gene: TRBD2
j_gene: TRBJ2-3
v_gene: TRBV5-1
abundance: -

CDR3aa: CASSLRLAASTDTQYF
CDR3nt: TGTGCCAGCAGCTTGAGACTAGCGGCTAGCACAGATACGCAGTATTTT
d_gene: TRBD2
j_gene: TRBJ2-3
v_gene: TRBV11-1
abundance: few

CDR3aa: CASSPKTGTGFHEQYF
CDR3nt: TGTGCCAGCAGTCCCAAAACCGGGACAGGGTTTCACGAGCAGTACTTC
d_gene: TRBD1
j_gene: TRBJ2-7
v_gene: TRBV27
abundance: once

CDR3aa: CASSLRVSGYTF
CDR3nt: TGTGCCAGCAGTTTGCGGGTATCTGGCTACACCTTC
d_gene: -
j_gene: TRBJ1-2
v_gene: TRBV12-3/TRBV12-4
abundance: few

CDR3aa: CASPGGTEAFF
CDR3nt: TGCGCCAGCCCGGGAGGGACTGAAGCTTTCTTT
d_gene: -
j_gene: TRBJ1-1
v_gene: TRBV5-1
abundance: -

CDR3aa: CASSLPARGGEKLFF
CDR3nt: TGTGCCAGCAGCCTGCCCGCCAGGGGTGGTGAAAAACTGTTTTTT
d_gene: -
j_gene: TRBJ1-4
v_gene: TRBV3-1/TRBV3-2
abundance: few

CDR3aa: CASSSGYEQYF
CDR3nt: TGTGCCAGCAGTTCAGGATACGAGCAGTACTTC
d_gene: -
j_gene: TRBJ2-7
v_gene: TRBV12-3/TRBV12-4
abundance: -

CDR3aa: CASSSLPPTASIFSTNEKLFF
CDR3nt: TGTGCCAGCAGTTCCCTCCCCCCGACAGCCTCAATTTTTTCAACTAATGAAAAACTGTTTTTT
d_gene: -
j_gene: TRBJ1-4
v_gene: TRBV27
abundance: -

CDR3aa: CASSRDSNTEAFF
CDR3nt: TGCGCCAGCAGCCGGGACAGCAACACTGAAGCTTTCTTT
d_gene: TRBD1
j_gene: TRBJ1-1
v_gene: TRBV10-1
abundance: many

CDR3aa: CASPGQGSYEQYF
CDR3nt: TGTGCCAGCCCGGGACAGGGCTCCTACGAGCAGTACTTC
d_gene: TRBD1
j_gene: TRBJ2-7
v_gene: TRBV3-1/TRBV3-2
abundance: few